These T cell receptor beta chains were read from a single sample in a study of CD8+CD57+ T cells in acquired aplastic anemia. In TCRdb, the reads were re-called with MiXCR into one record per CDR3 protein. The sample has hundreds of thousands of distinct CDR3 sequences; approximately 70% are singletons. Sequenced sample: sorted CD4+, CD8+, or CD8+CD57+ T cells (not recorded which) from PBMCs. These receptors all come from a human donor in good health, serving as a control. The CDR3 runs from the conserved cysteine through the conserved F or W. D genes are given only for firm matches. Clone size is shown for a subset of rows, as once, few, many or a class of expanded clone.

-,TRBV7-6,TRBJ1-1,-,TGTGCCAGCAGCCAAAACTTCCGAAGCACTGAGGCTTTCTTT,CASSQNFRSTEAFF
few,TRBV10-3,TRBJ2-3,-,TGTGCCATCAACCGGGCCCTCCAGGATACGCAGTATTTT,CAINRALQDTQYF
once,TRBV20-1,TRBJ1-4,-,TGCAGTGCCGACGAAGGTGAAAAACTGTTTTTT,CSADEGEKLFF
once,TRBV20-1,TRBJ2-3,-,TGCAGTGCTAGAGATTCGTGGGCAATGCCAGATACGCAGTATTTT,CSARDSWAMPDTQYF
-,TRBV7-8,TRBJ2-7,-,-,CASSWGQSYEQYFYF
-,TRBV6-5,TRBJ1-5,TRBD1,TGTGCCATCAGTACCGGGACAGGGGTTCAGCCCCAGCATTTT,CAISTGTGVQPQHF
-,TRBV12-3/TRBV12-4,TRBJ1-4,-,TGTGCCAGCAGTGTACCGGATTGGGGTGAAAAACTGTTTTTT,CASSVPDWGEKLFF
-,TRBV7-9,TRBJ1-2,-,TGTGCCAGCAGCGACGAAGACGGAGTCGACTATGGCTACACCTTC,CASSDEDGVDYGYTF
-,TRBV7-2,TRBJ1-1,-,TGTGCCAGCAGCTTAGGCGGGGGCCTATACAATGAAGCTTTCTTT,CASSLGGGLYNEAFF
many,TRBV5-1,TRBJ2-7,TRBD1,TGCGCCAGCAGCTCTAAACGACAGGGATTCGGTCCCCACGAGCAGCACTTC,CASSSKRQGFGPHEQHF
-,TRBV20-1,TRBJ2-3,TRBD2,TGCAGTGCTAGAGCTAGCGGGGGGGCAGATACGCAGTATTTT,CSARASGGADTQYF
-,TRBV11-3,TRBJ2-7,TRBD2,TGTGCCAGCAGCTTTCAAGCGGGAGGGCCCTACGAGCAGTACTTC,CASSFQAGGPYEQYF
-,TRBV6-1,TRBJ1-5,-,TGTGCCAGCAGGCGACAGGCGGAGGGTCAGCCCCAGCATTTT,CASRRQAEGQPQHF